Listed here are 7 T cell receptor beta chains from one sample, sequenced in a study of chemoradiotherapy in HPV16-positive cancers (dated by TCRdb to between 2021 and 2024). Library preparation employed the immunoSEQ multiplex PCR assay. TCRdb holds this immuneACCESS table with in-frame rearrangements only. Some clones are missing; in checked studies, unresolved V genes explain under half, and the rest has no known cause. Here the sample has 1,500 to 2,500 clones; 84% occur a single time. Roughly 9.8% of the sample rests with the top ten. The specimen was tumor tissue, collected from a patient who underwent chemoradiotherapy. These receptors were obtained from a human donor with HPV-associated anogenital cancer.

The CDR3 is CASSVDGSYGYTF. The DNA of the CDR3 is TGTGCCAGCAGCGTAGATGGCAGCTATGGCTACACCTTC. The chain combines TRBV9 with TRBJ1-2; D unresolved. Germline-derived CDR1 and CDR2 are SGDLS and YYNGEE. The CDR3 contains 13 residues. The germline V and J ends were trimmed by 0 bases and 4 bases, with 7 bases remaining between them.

The gene calls are TRBV6-1 and TRBJ1-1, with D hard to call. This CDR3 spans 15 amino acids. CDR1 and CDR2 (germline): MNHNS, SASEGT. With 0 bases removed from V and 5 bases from J, the gap between germline ends came to 13 bases. The CDR3 sequence: CASSEALGRRTEAFF. CDR3 sequence (DNA): TGTGCCAGCAGTGAAGCGCTAGGTAGGCGAACTGAAGCTTTCTTT.

The rearrangement links TRBV27 to TRBJ1-1, with 7 bases identical to TRBD1. With V trimmed by 4 bases and J by 0 bases, 2 bases remained unmatched. Germline-derived CDR1 and CDR2 are MNHEY and SMNVEV (reference sequence). The CDR3 sequence is 14 residues long. In nucleotides, the CDR3 is TGTGCCAGCAGTTCGACAGGGTTGAACACTGAAGCTTTCTTT. This codes for CASSSTGLNTEAFF.

The DNA of the CDR3 is TGCGCCAGCAGCCAAGGACAGCAACTCTATGGCTACACCTTC. Its protein product is CASSQGQQLYGYTF. This chain connects TRBV4-3 to TRBJ1-2; possibly TRBD1 for D (5 bases). The germline V and J ends were trimmed by 1 base and 4 bases, with 10 bases remaining between them. CDR3 length: 14 residues. Germline CDR1 is LGHNA and CDR2 is YSLEER.

The V gene is TRBV5-4, the J gene TRBJ2-1; 10 nucleotides align to TRBD2. Germline assignment: CDR1 SGHNT and CDR2 YYREEE (reference sequence). This CDR3 contains 16 residues. Trimming removed 0 bases from V and 9 bases from J; junction bases left unmatched: 9. The CDR3 is CASSLASKRGGGEQFF. For the CDR3, the DNA is TGTGCCAGCAGCTTGGCGAGTAAGCGGGGGGGCGGTGAGCAGTTCTTC.

In its sample, this clone was seen once. Sequence at one end of the junction differs from germline and may be a read error. The chain is built from TRBV6-1 and TRBJ2-7; 11 bases line up with TRBD2. The CDR3 has 16 residues. Per germline, CDR1 MNHNS and CDR2 SASEGT. The CDR3 loop reads CASREGTSGLSYEQYF. CDR3 in DNA: TGTGCCAGCAGGGAAGGGACTAGCGGACTCTCCTACGAGCAGTACTTC.

This clone came up a few times. The rearrangement joins TRBV28 to TRBJ1-5; TRBD1 agrees at 7 bases. The J segment lost 3 bases and the V segment lost 5 bases, leaving 4 bases of the junction unmatched. This CDR3 contains 14 residues. CDR1 and CDR2 (germline): MDHEN, SYDVKM. CDR3 region: CASSGDSTNQPQHF. The CDR3 DNA follows: TGTGCCAGCAGTGGGGACAGTACCAATCAGCCCCAGCATTTT.